A single sample gave rise to the 11 T cell receptor beta chains below, sequenced in a study of cytomegalovirus exposure and HLA in healthy donors. Vbeta (60) and Jbeta (13) primers were used in the PCR. Using immunoSEQ multiplex PCR, the repertoire was profiled, and TCRdb retains in-frame clones only, with some absent. The sample records over 100,000 clones, roughly 74% being singletons. The sample consisted of PBMCs. These receptors came from a male donor in good health and CMV-seronegative.

The rearrangement joins TRBV9 to TRBJ2-5; 9 nucleotides agree with TRBD2. The CDR3 length is 19 residues. V shed 4 bases and J 0 bases; nucleotides not matched to a gene: 16. CDR1 SGDLS and CDR2 YYNGEE come from the germline V gene. Here the CDR3 DNA reads TGTGCCAGCAGCAGCAGGGCCCCGGCTAGCGGGGAGTACCAAGAGACCCAGTACTTC. Translated, it gives CASSSRAPASGEYQETQYF.

The rearrangement links TRBV5-1 to TRBJ1-1, with D possibly matching TRBD1 (5 bases). V lost 0 bases and J 5 bases, leaving 11 bases between the germline ends. CDR3 size: 14 residues. CDR1 is SGHRS and CDR2 is YFSETQ in the germline V gene. Written as DNA, the CDR3 is TGCGCCAGCAGCTTGGAGGTTGCAGGGACTGAAGCTTTCTTT. Protein product: CASSLEVAGTEAFF.

This chain connects TRBV2 to TRBJ1-2, with 8 bases fitting TRBD1. Germline lookup yields CDR1 SNHLY and CDR2 FYNNEI. The CDR3 extends over 18 amino acids. The junction had 22 bases not matched to a gene; V was cut back by 6 bases and J by 7 bases. Written as DNA, the CDR3 is TGTGCCAGCAGCCTCCAGGGGCAGGGGGCGATTGCCGTCAGTGGCTACACCTTC. It translates to CASSLQGQGAIAVSGYTF.

CDR3 coding DNA: TGTGCCTGGAGTGCTAGGCGGTTAGCGGGAGGTACTAGCACAGATACGCAGTATTTT. It encodes CAWSARRLAGGTSTDTQYF. This chain links TRBV30 with TRBJ2-3; the match to TRBD2 covers 10 bases. Trimming took 1 base from V and 0 from J; bases not matched to a gene: 13. This CDR3 is built from 19 residues. Per germline, CDR1 GTSNPN and CDR2 SVGIG (reference sequence). The full variable domain, rest sourced from reference TRBV30 and TRBJ2-3, is SQTIHQWPATLVQPVGSPLSLECTVEGTSNPNLYWYRQAAGRGLQLLFYSVGIGQISSEVPQNLSASRPQDRQFILSSKKLLLSDSGFYLCAWSARRLAGGTSTDTQYFGPGTRLTVL.

This sequence joins TRBV9 and TRBJ2-5; D is perhaps TRBD2 (6 bases). Germline CDR1 reads SGDLS; CDR2 reads YYNGEE. The CDR3 runs to 14 residues. Trimming took off 3 bases at V and 2 bases at J, with 11 bases between the two ends. The DNA of the CDR3 is TGTGCCAGCAGCGGCGGGACCTCGCAAGAGACCCAGTACTTC. This sequence encodes CASSGGTSQETQYF.

The V gene is TRBV30, the J gene TRBJ2-7; a possible D gene is TRBD2 (5 bases). The germline gives CDR1 GTSNPN, CDR2 SVGIG (reference sequence). CDR3 length: 11 residues. Trimming removed 1 base from V and 8 bases from J, with 9 bases in between. The CDR3: CAWSGTVKQYF. The CDR3 DNA sequence: TGTGCCTGGAGTGGGACTGTAAAGCAGTACTTC. The full variable domain, its missing parts supplied by reference TRBV30 and TRBJ2-7, is SQTIHQWPATLVQPVGSPLSLECTVEGTSNPNLYWYRQAAGRGLQLLFYSVGIGQISSEVPQNLSASRPQDRQFILSSKKLLLSDSGFYLCAWSGTVKQYFGPGTRLTVT.

This clone was recorded once. The chain joins TRBV6-5 to TRBJ1-1, with 8 bases identical to TRBD1. Germline values: CDR1 MNHEY, CDR2 SVGAGI. This CDR3 spans 15 amino acids. J was trimmed by 5 bases and V by 5 bases; bases with no gene match: 10. CDR3 in DNA: TGTGCCAGCAGTGTGGGACAGGCCGGGGGGACTGAAGCTTTCTTT. Protein product: CASSVGQAGGTEAFF.

The rearrangement links TRBV27 to TRBJ2-1, with 9 bases lining up with TRBD1. This CDR3 region has 20 residues. The V segment lost 4 bases and the J segment 7 bases; nucleotides outside the gene matches: 23. CDR1 is MNHEY and CDR2 is SMNVEV in the germline V gene (reference sequence). The CDR3 here is CASSSPLELTGGGFGNEQFF. The CDR3 region has the DNA TGTGCCAGCAGTTCGCCGCTTGAACTAACAGGGGGCGGATTCGGTAATGAGCAGTTCTTC.

This clone came up once. The rearrangement links TRBV30 to TRBJ1-6; TRBD1 might be the D (6 bases). Germline V gene sequence: CDR1 GTSNPN, CDR2 SVGIG (reference sequence). The CDR3 runs to 14 residues. The V gene lost 0 bases and the J gene lost 10 bases, with 13 bases spanning the gap. CDR3 DNA sequence: TGTGCCTGGAGTGTGGCCGCAGGGGACTCACCCCTCCACTTT. Encoded protein: CAWSVAAGDSPLHF.

On this clone: The same CDR3 also results from other DNA sequences found in this sample. The rearrangement links TRBV11-2 to TRBJ2-7; D is possibly TRBD2 (6 bases). CDR1 and CDR2 from the germline V gene are SGHAT and FQNNGV. Trimming removed 1 base from V and 2 bases from J, with 9 bases in between. CDR3 length: 14 amino acids. The CDR3 coding sequence is TGTGCCAGCAGCTTAGTCCCGGGGGCCTACGAGCAGTACTTC. Translated: CASSLVPGAYEQYF. Based on the CDR3 plus reference TRBV11-2 and TRBJ2-7, the full variable domain is EAGVAQSPRYKIIEKRQSVAFWCNPISGHATLYWYQQILGQGPKLLIQFQNNGVVDDSQLPKDRFSAERLKGVDSTLKIQPAKLEDSAVYLCASSLVPGAYEQYFGPGTRLTVT.

The chain recombines TRBV6-5 with TRBJ2-7; D is perhaps TRBD2 (5 bases). The CDR3 is 13 amino acids. The germline gives CDR1 MNHEY, CDR2 SVGAGI. Deletions cut 6 bases from V and 2 bases from J, with 11 bases between. The CDR3 loop is CASSRGPTYEQYF. DNA for the CDR3: TGTGCCAGCAGCCGCGGGCCGACCTACGAGCAGTACTTC.